The rows below give T cell receptor beta chains drawn from one sample of a study of shared clonotypes between healthy human individuals. TCRdb keeps only in-frame clones here, not all; method: immunoSEQ multiplex PCR. The sample holds 850,000 to 1,200,000 clones, more than 65% seen once. Sequenced material: memory CD4+ T cells sorted from blood. The source is a man younger than 35 in good health. CDR3s include the opening cysteine and the closing phenylalanine or tryptophan. The order of the fields is V gene, D gene, J gene, clone size, CDR3 protein, CDR3 DNA. A D gene is named only where the DNA matches it firmly. Rows give clone size only sometimes, using once, few, many, or a class for an expanded clone.

TRBV10-3	-	TRBJ1-6	-	CAISENRISSYNSPLHF	TGTGCCATCAGTGAGAACAGGATTAGCTCCTATAATTCACCCCTCCACTTT
TRBV7-9	-	TRBJ1-5	-	CASSPVEGNQPQHF	TGTGCCAGCAGCCCGGTCGAGGGTAATCAGCCCCAGCATTTT
TRBV7-2	-	TRBJ2-3	-	CASSYTSTDTQYF	TGTGCCAGCAGCTACACGAGCACAGATACGCAGTATTTT
TRBV9	TRBD1	TRBJ1-2	-	CASSQTGINGYTF	TGTGCCAGCAGCCAGACAGGGATAAATGGCTACACCTTC
TRBV7-9	-	TRBJ1-3	-	CASSLGHENTIYF	TGTGCCAGCAGCTTGGGACATGAGAACACCATATATTTT
TRBV5-6	TRBD2	TRBJ2-3	many	CASSPMTSGGPLTDTQYF	TGTGCCAGCAGCCCGATGACTAGCGGGGGGCCTTTAACAGATACGCAGTATTTT
TRBV28	TRBD2	TRBJ2-7	-	CASSSPGLGSHEQYF	TGTGCCAGCAGTTCCCCGGGACTAGGATCCCACGAGCAGTACTTC
TRBV10-1	-	TRBJ2-7	few	CASSLQGRPYEQYF	TGCGCCAGCAGTCTACAGGGGAGGCCCTACGAGCAGTACTTC
TRBV2	-	TRBJ1-4	few	CASRIQSNEKLFF	TGTGCCAGCAGGATCCAAAGTAATGAAAAACTGTTTTTT
TRBV9	-	TRBJ2-4	-	CASSVHRLAKNIQYF	TGTGCCAGCAGCGTACACAGACTAGCCAAAAACATTCAGTACTTC
TRBV5-1	-	TRBJ2-1	-	CASCQLAPAYNEQFF	TGCGCCAGCTGCCAGCTAGCTCCCGCCTACAATGAGCAGTTCTTC
TRBV14	-	TRBJ1-1	-	CASSQVPVAAVNTEAFF	TGTGCCAGCAGCCAAGTCCCTGTGGCAGCTGTGAACACTGAAGCTTTCTTT